These T cell receptor beta chains were read from a single sample in a study of CXCR3-negative and CXCR3-positive naive CD8 T cells. With the 5' RACE reads reprocessed, TCRdb shows one record per CDR3 protein and no DNA. This sample lists roughly 48,000 distinct CDR3 sequences; its ten largest clones have 15%. The source material was memory CD8+ T cells from blood. These receptors originate from a human donor in good health. Some clones in this sample may be carry-over from other donors' samples. Each CDR3 is given with its conserved first and last residue. Clone sizes are given selectively: once, few, many, or a class where the clone is expanded.

cdr3_length: 15; j_call: TRBJ2-2; clone_size: -; v_call: TRBV4-3; cdr3_aa: CASSQDGGNTGELFF
cdr3_length: 19; j_call: TRBJ2-1; clone_size: -; v_call: TRBV5-1; cdr3_aa: CASSLATGASLSSYNEQFF
cdr3_length: 14; j_call: TRBJ2-7; clone_size: -; v_call: TRBV7-6; cdr3_aa: CASSLGQDPYEQYF
cdr3_length: 13; j_call: TRBJ2-5; clone_size: -; v_call: TRBV12-3/TRBV12-4; cdr3_aa: CASRHDVSETQYF
cdr3_length: 21; j_call: TRBJ2-3; clone_size: -; v_call: TRBV10-3; cdr3_aa: CAITSGPLGLAGGRSADTQYF
cdr3_length: 13; j_call: TRBJ2-1; clone_size: -; v_call: TRBV15; cdr3_aa: CATSLGEIAEQFF
cdr3_length: 14; j_call: TRBJ1-2; clone_size: -; v_call: TRBV29-1; cdr3_aa: CSVEEGQKKYGYTF
cdr3_length: 13; j_call: TRBJ2-1; clone_size: -; v_call: TRBV4-1; cdr3_aa: CASSQGGSNEQFF
cdr3_length: 13; j_call: TRBJ2-1; clone_size: -; v_call: TRBV7-9; cdr3_aa: CASFTGSYNEQFF
cdr3_length: 16; j_call: TRBJ1-2; clone_size: -; v_call: TRBV3-1; cdr3_aa: CASSPPGQGRSYGYTF
cdr3_length: 18; j_call: TRBJ2-2; clone_size: -; v_call: TRBV5-1; cdr3_aa: CASSLLPSGVTNTGELFF
cdr3_length: 13; j_call: TRBJ2-7; clone_size: -; v_call: TRBV27; cdr3_aa: CASSLQPHYEQYF
cdr3_length: 11; j_call: TRBJ2-1; clone_size: -; v_call: TRBV5-1; cdr3_aa: CASSLAWEQFF
cdr3_length: 14; j_call: TRBJ1-3; clone_size: -; v_call: TRBV2; cdr3_aa: CASSEAHSRNTIYF
cdr3_length: 12; j_call: TRBJ2-1; clone_size: -; v_call: TRBV29-1; cdr3_aa: CSVEPSYNEQFF
cdr3_length: 14; j_call: TRBJ2-7; clone_size: -; v_call: TRBV5-1; cdr3_aa: CASSLVGATYEQYF
cdr3_length: 13; j_call: TRBJ2-2; clone_size: -; v_call: TRBV6-4; cdr3_aa: CASSDFGGGELFF
cdr3_length: 14; j_call: TRBJ2-7; clone_size: -; v_call: TRBV7-6; cdr3_aa: CASSQGSPSYEQYF
cdr3_length: 14; j_call: TRBJ1-5; clone_size: -; v_call: TRBV6-2/TRBV6-3; cdr3_aa: CASSYGEEYQPQHF
cdr3_length: 15; j_call: TRBJ2-2; clone_size: -; v_call: TRBV7-9; cdr3_aa: CASSSRDGPTGELFF
cdr3_length: 14; j_call: TRBJ2-1; clone_size: -; v_call: TRBV20-1; cdr3_aa: CSAQSGSSYNEQFF
cdr3_length: 16; j_call: TRBJ2-2; clone_size: -; v_call: TRBV7-6; cdr3_aa: CASSLRAERNTGELFF
cdr3_length: 13; j_call: TRBJ1-2; clone_size: medium-sized; v_call: TRBV6-5; cdr3_aa: CASSYSLDYGYTF
cdr3_length: 15; j_call: TRBJ2-7; clone_size: medium-sized; v_call: TRBV7-2; cdr3_aa: CASSPHFSKHYEQYF
cdr3_length: 15; j_call: TRBJ1-1; clone_size: -; v_call: TRBV4-3; cdr3_aa: CASSQESGGATEAFF
cdr3_length: 17; j_call: TRBJ1-1; clone_size: -; v_call: TRBV6-2/TRBV6-3; cdr3_aa: CASNVYGQGAANTEAFF
cdr3_length: 11; j_call: TRBJ2-7; clone_size: -; v_call: TRBV12-3/TRBV12-4; cdr3_aa: CASSLGYEQYF
cdr3_length: 13; j_call: TRBJ2-2; clone_size: -; v_call: TRBV6-4; cdr3_aa: CASSEGDYGELFF
cdr3_length: 14; j_call: TRBJ1-1; clone_size: -; v_call: TRBV5-1; cdr3_aa: CASSLRGDHSEAFF
cdr3_length: 15; j_call: TRBJ2-3; clone_size: -; v_call: TRBV20-1; cdr3_aa: CSAVTSGISTDTQYF
cdr3_length: 14; j_call: TRBJ2-7; clone_size: -; v_call: TRBV12-3/TRBV12-4; cdr3_aa: CASSSPDHYYEQYF
cdr3_length: 16; j_call: TRBJ2-7; clone_size: -; v_call: TRBV28; cdr3_aa: CASSPRGDLLSYEQYF
cdr3_length: 11; j_call: TRBJ2-7; clone_size: -; v_call: TRBV25-1; cdr3_aa: CASSPSYEQYF
cdr3_length: 16; j_call: TRBJ2-7; clone_size: -; v_call: TRBV4-2; cdr3_aa: CASSQDLAGGAEEQYF
cdr3_length: 15; j_call: TRBJ2-7; clone_size: -; v_call: TRBV6-5; cdr3_aa: CASSYSGGTLYEQYF
cdr3_length: 15; j_call: TRBJ2-1; clone_size: -; v_call: TRBV27; cdr3_aa: CASSLSPTEYNEQFF
cdr3_length: 12; j_call: TRBJ2-1; clone_size: -; v_call: TRBV29-1; cdr3_aa: CSVATSWVEQFF
cdr3_length: 15; j_call: TRBJ2-5; clone_size: -; v_call: TRBV28; cdr3_aa: CASSPTGTDQETQYF
cdr3_length: 14; j_call: TRBJ2-2; clone_size: -; v_call: TRBV29-1; cdr3_aa: CSALGDRYTGELFF
cdr3_length: 13; j_call: TRBJ2-5; clone_size: -; v_call: TRBV3-1; cdr3_aa: CASSQEVEETQYF
cdr3_length: 11; j_call: TRBJ1-1; clone_size: -; v_call: TRBV29-1; cdr3_aa: CSVDLGTEAFF
cdr3_length: 15; j_call: TRBJ2-4; clone_size: -; v_call: TRBV11-2; cdr3_aa: CASSFRVGAKNIQYF
cdr3_length: 14; j_call: TRBJ2-2; clone_size: -; v_call: TRBV7-3; cdr3_aa: CASSPPVNTGELFF